The clone carrying this T cell receptor (beta chain) has a count of ten or more. Trimming at V came to 9 bases and at J to 4 bases, leaving 14 bases not matched to a gene. This CDR3 contains 16 residues. In germline, CDR1 is LNHDA, CDR2 SQIVND (reference sequence). Clones were sequenced by immunoSEQ multiplex PCR, and TCRdb holds only the in-frame ones, with some missing. The sample shows 130,000 to 150,000 clones, 70% to 90% of them seen only once. The data were obtained in a study of blood T cell repertoires in COVID-19. About the research overall: There were acute and convalescent COVID-19 samples, and they came from the United States, Italy and Spain. Nucleic acid was either cDNA or gDNA, and it came from T cells, B-cell-depleted T cells, or PBMCs.

The sequenced sample consisted of PBMCs or T cells enriched from blood (not recorded which). The V gene is TRBV19, the J gene TRBJ2-3; 9 bases are shared with TRBD2. This receptor was identified in a woman aged 30 to 39 with acute COVID-19. The CDR3 nucleotides read TGTGCCAGCAGGCCGATGTTAGCGGGAGCCGCAGATACGCAGTATTTT. It codes for CASRPMLAGAADTQYF.